These T cell receptor beta chains were read from a single sample in a study of T cell responses to AZD1222 COVID-19 vaccine. The table came from immunoSEQ multiplex PCR; TCRdb's copy has only in-frame clones and leaves some out. This sample has 130,000 or so clones, with about nine tenths found just once. The source was peripheral blood, collected on day 0 of AZD1222 vaccination. These receptors came from an adult in good health. CDR3s include the opening cysteine and the closing phenylalanine or tryptophan. A D gene is named only where the DNA matches it firmly. Rows give clone size only sometimes, using once, few, many, or a class for an expanded clone.

>-|TRBJ2-7|-|TRBV2
CASRGRTYEQYF
TGTGCCAGCAGAGGCAGAACCTACGAGCAGTACTTC
>-|TRBJ1-2|-|TRBV12-3/TRBV12-4
CASSLTLNYGYTF
TGTGCCAGCAGTTTGACCCTAAACTATGGCTACACCTTC
>-|TRBJ2-7|-|TRBV30
CAWSPGPGEQYF
TGTGCCTGGAGTCCGGGCCCAGGGGAGCAGTACTTC
>TRBD1|TRBJ1-2|once|TRBV19
CASSVGTGGGYTF
TGTGCCAGTAGTGTCGGGACAGGAGGAGGCTACACCTTC
>-|TRBJ2-5|-|TRBV6-5
CASSYFQGQETQYF
TGTGCCAGCAGTTACTTTCAGGGGCAAGAGACCCAGTACTTC
>-|TRBJ2-7|-|TRBV15
CATSRDPGYEQYF
TGTGCCACCAGCAGAGATCCGGGATACGAGCAGTACTTC
>TRBD1|TRBJ1-3|-|TRBV19
CASGLGQDSGNTIYF
TGTGCCAGTGGACTGGGACAGGACTCTGGAAACACCATATATTTT
>TRBD1|TRBJ2-1|-|TRBV7-2
CASRRLVYGTEEFF
TGTGCCAGCAGGCGACTCGTGTACGGGACAGAGGAGTTCTTC
>TRBD2|TRBJ2-2|-|TRBV27
CASSFLAGGGTGELFF
TGTGCCAGCAGTTTTCTAGCGGGGGGAGGCACCGGGGAGCTGTTTTTT
>-|TRBJ2-4|-|TRBV20-1
CSASPLSLAKNIQYF
TGCAGTGCTAGTCCCCTTTCATTAGCCAAAAACATTCAGTACTTC
>-|TRBJ1-1|-|TRBV10-3
CGTSGQGGGEAFF
TGTGGCACGTCGGGGCAGGGAGGAGGTGAAGCTTTCTTT
>-|TRBJ1-4|-|TRBV27
CASSTRLQGSGTNEKLFF
TGTGCCAGCAGTACCCGATTACAGGGTTCCGGGACTAATGAAAAACTGTTTTTT
>-|TRBJ1-3|-|TRBV4-2
CASSQNRFSGNTIYF
TGTGCCAGCAGCCAAAACAGGTTCTCTGGAAACACCATATATTTT
>TRBD1|TRBJ2-3|-|TRBV7-3
CASSALPTGGGTDTQYF
TGTGCCAGCAGCGCCCTACCCACAGGGGGAGGAACAGATACGCAGTATTTT
>TRBD1|TRBJ1-1|-|TRBV15
CATKYLGQGEYTEAFF
TGTGCCACCAAATACCTTGGACAGGGGGAATACACTGAAGCTTTCTTT
>TRBD1|TRBJ2-7|-|TRBV5-1
CASSLGMTGTVSYEQYF
TGCGCCAGCAGCTTGGGGATGACCGGGACAGTATCCTACGAGCAGTACTTC
>TRBD1|TRBJ2-7|-|TRBV11-3
CASSRGQGSTEQYF
TGTGCCAGCAGCCGGGGACAGGGTTCTACCGAGCAGTACTTC
>-|TRBJ1-2|-|TRBV5-8
CASSFFQDGYGYTF
TGTGCCAGCAGCTTCTTCCAGGACGGCTATGGCTACACCTTC
>-|TRBJ2-7|once|TRBV4-3
CASSQDGPYEQYF
TGCGCCAGCAGCCAGGACGGACCCTACGAGCAGTACTTC
>-|TRBJ1-6|-|TRBV5-6
CASSLGRDSPLHF
TGTGCCAGCAGCTTAGGCCGGGATTCACCCCTCCACTTT
>TRBD2|TRBJ2-1|-|TRBV5-1
CASSPRTSVQFF
TGCGCCAGCAGCCCCCGGACTAGTGTGCAGTTCTTC
>TRBD1|TRBJ1-4|-|TRBV7-2
CASGPGQGAEKLFF
TGTGCCAGCGGACCGGGACAGGGGGCCGAAAAACTGTTTTTT
>-|TRBJ2-7|-|TRBV3-1/TRBV3-2
CASSQWGYEQYF
TGTGCCAGCAGCCAATGGGGGTACGAGCAGTACTTC
>-|TRBJ1-1|-|TRBV6-4
CASSREMNTEAFF
TGTGCCAGCAGTCGCGAAATGAACACTGAAGCTTTCTTT
>-|TRBJ1-5|few|TRBV2
CASSVGQRGNQPQHF
TGTGCCAGCAGTGTGGGACAACGGGGCAATCAGCCCCAGCATTTT
>-|TRBJ2-6|-|TRBV28
CASSSTGTGANVLTF
TGTGCCAGCAGTTCAACAGGGACTGGGGCCAACGTCCTGACTTTC
>TRBD2|TRBJ2-1|once|TRBV9
CASSAESALAGGSYNEQFF
TGTGCCAGCAGCGCTGAATCAGCCCTAGCGGGGGGCTCCTACAATGAGCAGTTCTTC
>TRBD1|TRBJ1-1|medium-sized|TRBV2
CAGKGDRGATMNTEAFF
TGTGCCGGAAAGGGGGACAGGGGCGCCACCATGAACACTGAAGCTTTCTTT
>-|TRBJ1-1|once|TRBV6-2/TRBV6-3
CASSYPAVNTEAFF
TGTGCCAGCAGTTATCCAGCGGTAAACACTGAAGCTTTCTTT
>-|TRBJ2-1|-|TRBV19
CASSMGVGEQFF
TGTGCCAGTAGTATGGGGGTGGGTGAGCAGTTCTTC
>-|TRBJ1-3|-|TRBV5-1
CASSAAPFSGNTIYF
TGCGCCAGCAGCGCCGCCCCTTTCTCTGGAAACACCATATATTTT
>-|TRBJ2-2|-|TRBV3-1/TRBV3-2
CASSKSQPGELFF
TGTGCCAGCAGCAAATCTCAGCCCGGGGAGCTGTTTTTT
>TRBD1|TRBJ1-1|-|TRBV7-9
CASSLGDRRSYTEAFF
TGTGCCAGCAGCTTAGGGGACAGGAGATCCTACACTGAAGCTTTCTTT
>-|TRBJ1-5|-|TRBV7-9
CASSLHGEPQHF
TGTGCCAGCAGCTTACATGGAGAGCCCCAGCATTTT
>TRBD1|TRBJ1-4|-|TRBV4-3
CASSQGQGGEKLFF
TGCGCCAGCAGCCAAGGACAGGGAGGTGAAAAACTGTTTTTT
>TRBD1|TRBJ1-5|-|TRBV9
CASSPGGIQPQHF
TGTGCCAGCAGCCCAGGGGGGATTCAGCCCCAGCATTTT
>-|TRBJ2-7|-|TRBV7-9
CASSRRASTHEQYF
TGTGCCAGCAGCCGCCGGGCCTCTACCCACGAGCAGTACTTC